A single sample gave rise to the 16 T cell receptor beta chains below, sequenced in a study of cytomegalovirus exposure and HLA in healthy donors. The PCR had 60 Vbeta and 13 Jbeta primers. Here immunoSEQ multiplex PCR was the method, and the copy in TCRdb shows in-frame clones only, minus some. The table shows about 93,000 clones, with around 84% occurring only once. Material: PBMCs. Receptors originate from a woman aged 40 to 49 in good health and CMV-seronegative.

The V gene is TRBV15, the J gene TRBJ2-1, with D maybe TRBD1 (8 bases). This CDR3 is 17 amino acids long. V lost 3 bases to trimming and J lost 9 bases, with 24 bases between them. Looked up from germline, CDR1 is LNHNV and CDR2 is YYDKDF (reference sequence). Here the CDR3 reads CATSRTGQGAGAFEQFF. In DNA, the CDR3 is TGTGCCACCAGCAGGACGGGGCAGGGGGCGGGAGCATTTGAGCAGTTCTTC.

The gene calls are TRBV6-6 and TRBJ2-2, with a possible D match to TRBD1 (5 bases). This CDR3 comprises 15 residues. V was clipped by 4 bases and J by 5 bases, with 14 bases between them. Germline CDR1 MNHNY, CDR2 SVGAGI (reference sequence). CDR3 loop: CASSWASPGTGELFF. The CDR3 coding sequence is TGTGCCAGCAGTTGGGCCAGCCCAGGGACCGGGGAGCTGTTTTTT.

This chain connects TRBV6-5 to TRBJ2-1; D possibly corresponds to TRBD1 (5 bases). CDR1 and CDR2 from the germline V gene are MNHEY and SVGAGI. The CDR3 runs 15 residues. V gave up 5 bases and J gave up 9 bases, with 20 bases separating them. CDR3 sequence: CASSTMARGRGEQFF. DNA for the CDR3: TGTGCCAGCAGTACAATGGCTAGGGGTAGAGGTGAGCAGTTCTTC.

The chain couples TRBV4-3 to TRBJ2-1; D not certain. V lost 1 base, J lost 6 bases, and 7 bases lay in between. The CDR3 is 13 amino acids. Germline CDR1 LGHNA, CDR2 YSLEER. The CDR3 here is CASSQGWLNEQFF. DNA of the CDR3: TGCGCCAGCAGCCAAGGCTGGCTCAATGAGCAGTTCTTC.

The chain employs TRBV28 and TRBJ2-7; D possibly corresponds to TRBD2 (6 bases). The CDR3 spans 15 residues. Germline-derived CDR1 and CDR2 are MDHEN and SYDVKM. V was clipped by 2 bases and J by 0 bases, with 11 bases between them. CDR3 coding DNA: TGTGCCAGCAGTTTAACCGGGAGACGCTCCTACGAGCAGTACTTC. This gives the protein CASSLTGRRSYEQYF.

The CDR3 loop reads CASTQREDTGINYGYTF. Here the CDR3 DNA reads TGTGCCAGCACCCAGCGGGAAGATACAGGGATTAACTATGGCTACACCTTC. The chain has TRBV21-1 and TRBJ1-2. TRBV21-1 is reported as a pseudogene. The CDR3 totals 17 residues.

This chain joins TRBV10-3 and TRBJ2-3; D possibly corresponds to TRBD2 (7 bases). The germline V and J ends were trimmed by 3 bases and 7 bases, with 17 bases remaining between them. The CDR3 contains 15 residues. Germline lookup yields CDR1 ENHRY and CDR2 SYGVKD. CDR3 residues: CAISDYGGQPNTQYF. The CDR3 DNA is TGTGCCATCAGTGATTACGGGGGGCAGCCAAATACGCAGTATTTT.

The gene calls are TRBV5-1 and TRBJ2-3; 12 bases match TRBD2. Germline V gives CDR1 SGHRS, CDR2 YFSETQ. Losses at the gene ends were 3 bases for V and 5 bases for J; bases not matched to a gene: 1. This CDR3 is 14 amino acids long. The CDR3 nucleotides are TGCGCCAGCAGCTGGACTAGCGGGAAAGATACGCAGTATTTT. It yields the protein CASSWTSGKDTQYF.

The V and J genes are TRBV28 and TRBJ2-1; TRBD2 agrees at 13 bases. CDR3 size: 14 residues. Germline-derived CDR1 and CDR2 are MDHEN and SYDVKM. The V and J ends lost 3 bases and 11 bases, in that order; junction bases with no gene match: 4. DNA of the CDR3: TGTGCCAGCAGTTTCCGGACTAGCGGGAGCCAGCAGTTCTTC. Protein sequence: CASSFRTSGSQQFF.

The CDR3 sequence: CAWSWDSNYGYTF. CDR3 nucleotide sequence: TGTGCCTGGAGTTGGGACAGTAACTATGGCTACACCTTC. V gene TRBV30 combines with J gene TRBJ1-2, with 7 positions matching TRBD1. Germline V CDR1 and CDR2: GTSNPN, SVGIG (reference sequence). The V and J ends lost 2 bases and 1 base, in that order; junction bases with no gene match: 1. This CDR3 region has 13 residues.

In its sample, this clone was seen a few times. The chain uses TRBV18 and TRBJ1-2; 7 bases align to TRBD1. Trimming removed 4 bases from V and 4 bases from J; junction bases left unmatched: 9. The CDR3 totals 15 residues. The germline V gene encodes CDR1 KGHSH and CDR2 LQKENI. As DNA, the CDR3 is TGTGCCAGCTCACGGAACCGACAGGGCGTCTATGGCTACACCTTC. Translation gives CASSRNRQGVYGYTF.

The DNA for the CDR3 is TGTGCCAGCAGCCCCAGAAGGCTAGCGGGAGGGCCCGGTGAGCAGTTCTTC. Translation: CASSPRRLAGGPGEQFF. The V call is TRBV7-9, the J call TRBJ2-1; the match to TRBD2 covers 12 bases. Germline CDR1 is SEHNR and CDR2 is FQNEAQ (reference sequence). The CDR3 length is 17 residues. V dropped 5 bases and J dropped 9; count of bases not matched to a gene: 14.

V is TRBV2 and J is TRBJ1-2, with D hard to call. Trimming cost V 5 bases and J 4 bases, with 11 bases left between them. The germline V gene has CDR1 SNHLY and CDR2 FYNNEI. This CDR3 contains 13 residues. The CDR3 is CASSIEQTYGYTF. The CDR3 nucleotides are TGTGCCAGCAGTATCGAACAGACCTATGGCTACACCTTC.

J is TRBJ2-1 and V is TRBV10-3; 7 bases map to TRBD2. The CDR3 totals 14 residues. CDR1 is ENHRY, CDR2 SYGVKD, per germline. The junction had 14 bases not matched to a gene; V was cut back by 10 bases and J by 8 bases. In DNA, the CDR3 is TGTGCCACCAAGACTGGGGGGGAACGGCATGAGCAGTTCTTC. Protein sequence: CATKTGGERHEQFF.

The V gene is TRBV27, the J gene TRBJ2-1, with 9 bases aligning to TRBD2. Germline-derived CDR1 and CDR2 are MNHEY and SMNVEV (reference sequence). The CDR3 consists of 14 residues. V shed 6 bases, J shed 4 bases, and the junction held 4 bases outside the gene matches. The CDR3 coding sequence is TGTGCCAGCAGGACTAGCGGAGCTTACAATGAGCAGTTCTTC. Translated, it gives CASRTSGAYNEQFF.

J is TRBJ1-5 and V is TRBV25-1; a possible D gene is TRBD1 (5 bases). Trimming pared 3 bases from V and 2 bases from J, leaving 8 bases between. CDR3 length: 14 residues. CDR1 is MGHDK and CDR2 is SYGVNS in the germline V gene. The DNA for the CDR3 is TGTGCCAGCAGTGACGGGGGAGGCAATCAGCCCCAGCATTTT. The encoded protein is CASSDGGGNQPQHF.